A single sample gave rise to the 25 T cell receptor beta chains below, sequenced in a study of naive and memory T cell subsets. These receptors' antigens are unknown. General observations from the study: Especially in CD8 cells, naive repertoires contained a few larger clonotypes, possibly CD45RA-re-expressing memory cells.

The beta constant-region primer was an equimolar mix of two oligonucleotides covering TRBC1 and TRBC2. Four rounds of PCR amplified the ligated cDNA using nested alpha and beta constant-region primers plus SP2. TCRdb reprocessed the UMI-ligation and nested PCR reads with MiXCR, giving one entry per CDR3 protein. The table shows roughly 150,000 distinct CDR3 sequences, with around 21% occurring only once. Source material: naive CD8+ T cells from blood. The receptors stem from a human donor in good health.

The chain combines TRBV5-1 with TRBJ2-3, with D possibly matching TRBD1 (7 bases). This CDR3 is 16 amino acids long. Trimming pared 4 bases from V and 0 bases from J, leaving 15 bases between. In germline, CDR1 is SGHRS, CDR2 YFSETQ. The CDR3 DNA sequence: TGCGCCAGCAGCGGCGGGACAGCGTGGAGCACAGATACGCAGTATTTT. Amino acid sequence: CASSGGTAWSTDTQYF.

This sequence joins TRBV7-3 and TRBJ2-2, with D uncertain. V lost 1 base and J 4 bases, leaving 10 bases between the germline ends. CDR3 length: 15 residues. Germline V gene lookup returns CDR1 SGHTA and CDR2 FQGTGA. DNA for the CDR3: TGTGCCAGCAGCTTAAATCCCCAGCTCACCGGGGAGCTGTTTTTT. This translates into CASSLNPQLTGELFF.

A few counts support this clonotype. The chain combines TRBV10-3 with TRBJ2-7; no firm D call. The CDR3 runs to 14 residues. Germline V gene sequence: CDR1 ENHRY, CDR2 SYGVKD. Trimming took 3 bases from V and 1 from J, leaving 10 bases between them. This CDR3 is CAISDAAQSYEQYF. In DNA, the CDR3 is TGTGCCATCAGTGATGCCGCACAGTCCTACGAGCAGTACTTC.

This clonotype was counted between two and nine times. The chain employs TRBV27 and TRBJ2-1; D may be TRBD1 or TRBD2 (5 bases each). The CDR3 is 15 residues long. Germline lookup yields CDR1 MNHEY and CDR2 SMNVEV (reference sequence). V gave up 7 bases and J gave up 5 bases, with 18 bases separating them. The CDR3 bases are TGTGCCAGCACCTGGCAGGGAGCGACCCACAATGAGCAGTTCTTC. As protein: CASTWQGATHNEQFF.

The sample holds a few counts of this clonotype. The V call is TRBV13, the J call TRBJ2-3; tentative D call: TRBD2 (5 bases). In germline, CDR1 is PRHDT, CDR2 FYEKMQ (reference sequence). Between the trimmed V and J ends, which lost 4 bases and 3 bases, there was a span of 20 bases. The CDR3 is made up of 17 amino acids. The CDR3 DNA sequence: TGTGCCAGCAGCTCCCGGTGGACTTCGGAATCGACAGATACGCAGTATTTT. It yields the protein CASSSRWTSESTDTQYF.

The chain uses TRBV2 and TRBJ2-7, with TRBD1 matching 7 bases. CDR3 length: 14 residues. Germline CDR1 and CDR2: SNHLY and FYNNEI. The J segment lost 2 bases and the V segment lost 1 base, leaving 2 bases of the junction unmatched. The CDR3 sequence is CASSEVGQTYEQYF. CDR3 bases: TGTGCCAGCAGTGAAGTGGGACAGACCTACGAGCAGTACTTC.

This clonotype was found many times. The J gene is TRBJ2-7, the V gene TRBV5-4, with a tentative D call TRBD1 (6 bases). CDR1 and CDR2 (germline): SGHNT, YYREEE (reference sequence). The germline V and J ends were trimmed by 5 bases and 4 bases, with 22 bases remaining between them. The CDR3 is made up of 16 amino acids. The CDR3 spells CASSNRVGVRSYEQYF. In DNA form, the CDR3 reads TGTGCCAGCAGTAACAGGGTGGGAGTCCGGTCGTACGAGCAGTACTTC.

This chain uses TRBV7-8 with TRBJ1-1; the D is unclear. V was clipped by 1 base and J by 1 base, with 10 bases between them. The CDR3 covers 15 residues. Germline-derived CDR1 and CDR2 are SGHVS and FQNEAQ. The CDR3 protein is CASSLGAVGNTEAFF. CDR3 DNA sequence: TGTGCCAGCAGCTTAGGCGCTGTTGGGAACACTGAAGCTTTCTTT.

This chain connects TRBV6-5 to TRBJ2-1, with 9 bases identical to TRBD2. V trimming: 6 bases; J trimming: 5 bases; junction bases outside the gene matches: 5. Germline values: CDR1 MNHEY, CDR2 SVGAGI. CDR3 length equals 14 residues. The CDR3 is CASSGTSPHNEQFF. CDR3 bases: TGTGCCAGCAGCGGGACTAGCCCCCACAATGAGCAGTTCTTC.

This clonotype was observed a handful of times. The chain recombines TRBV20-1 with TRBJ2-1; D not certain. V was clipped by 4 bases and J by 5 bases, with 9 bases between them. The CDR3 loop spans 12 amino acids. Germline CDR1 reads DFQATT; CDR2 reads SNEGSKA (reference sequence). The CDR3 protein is CSAKPPDNEQFF. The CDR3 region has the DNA TGCAGTGCTAAACCCCCGGACAATGAGCAGTTCTTC.

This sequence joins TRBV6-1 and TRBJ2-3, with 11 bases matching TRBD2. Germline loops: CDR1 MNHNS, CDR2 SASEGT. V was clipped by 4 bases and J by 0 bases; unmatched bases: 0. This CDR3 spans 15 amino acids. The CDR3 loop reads CASSGLAGSTDTQYF. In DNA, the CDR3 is TGTGCCAGCAGTGGACTAGCGGGGAGCACAGATACGCAGTATTTT.

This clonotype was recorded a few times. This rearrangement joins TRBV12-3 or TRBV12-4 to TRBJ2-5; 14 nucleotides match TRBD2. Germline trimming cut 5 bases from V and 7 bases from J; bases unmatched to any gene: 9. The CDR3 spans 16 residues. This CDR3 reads CASSLSGLAGGGTQYF. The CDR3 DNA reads TGTGCCAGCAGTCTCTCCGGACTAGCGGGAGGAGGGACCCAGTACTTC.

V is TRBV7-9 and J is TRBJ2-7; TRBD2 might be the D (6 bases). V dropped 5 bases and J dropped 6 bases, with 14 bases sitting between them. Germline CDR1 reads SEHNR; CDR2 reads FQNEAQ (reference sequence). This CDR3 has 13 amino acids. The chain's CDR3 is CASSHTGSGEQYF. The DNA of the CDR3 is TGTGCCAGCAGCCATACCGGGAGTGGCGAGCAGTACTTC.

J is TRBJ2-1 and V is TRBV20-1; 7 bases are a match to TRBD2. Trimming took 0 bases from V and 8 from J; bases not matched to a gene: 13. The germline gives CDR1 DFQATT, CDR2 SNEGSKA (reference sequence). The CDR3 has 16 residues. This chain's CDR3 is CSARDVWGGVVDEQFF. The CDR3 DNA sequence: TGCAGTGCTAGAGACGTGTGGGGGGGAGTGGTCGATGAGCAGTTCTTC.

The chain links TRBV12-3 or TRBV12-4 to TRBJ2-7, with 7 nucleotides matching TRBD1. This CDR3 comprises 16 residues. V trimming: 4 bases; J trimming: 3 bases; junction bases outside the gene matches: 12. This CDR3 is CASSSRTGVPLYEQYF. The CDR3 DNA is TGTGCCAGCAGTTCCCGGACAGGAGTTCCCCTCTACGAGCAGTACTTC.

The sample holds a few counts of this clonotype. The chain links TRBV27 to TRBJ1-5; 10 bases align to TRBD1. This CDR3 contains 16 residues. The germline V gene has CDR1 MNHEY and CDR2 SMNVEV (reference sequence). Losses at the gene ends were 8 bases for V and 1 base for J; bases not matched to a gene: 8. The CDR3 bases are TGTGCCAGCTCCGTTGACAGGGGGCAGAGCAATCAGCCCCAGCATTTT. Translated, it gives CASSVDRGQSNQPQHF.

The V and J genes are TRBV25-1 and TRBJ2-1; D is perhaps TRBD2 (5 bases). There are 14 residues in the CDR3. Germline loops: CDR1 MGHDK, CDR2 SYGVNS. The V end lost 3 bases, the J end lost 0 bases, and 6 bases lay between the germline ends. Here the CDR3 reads CASSDGVSYNEQFF. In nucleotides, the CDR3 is TGTGCCAGCAGTGACGGGGTCTCCTACAATGAGCAGTTCTTC.

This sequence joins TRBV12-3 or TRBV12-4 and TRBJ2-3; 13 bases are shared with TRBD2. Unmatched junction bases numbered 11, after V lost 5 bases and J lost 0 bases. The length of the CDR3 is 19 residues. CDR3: CASSPSLAGGPKSTDTQYF. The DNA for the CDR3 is TGTGCCAGCAGTCCCTCACTAGCGGGAGGGCCTAAAAGCACAGATACGCAGTATTTT.

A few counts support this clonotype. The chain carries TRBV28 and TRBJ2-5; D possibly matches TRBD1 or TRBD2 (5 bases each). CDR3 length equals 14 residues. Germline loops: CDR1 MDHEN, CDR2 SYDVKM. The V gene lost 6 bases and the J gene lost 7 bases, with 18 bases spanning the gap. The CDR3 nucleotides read TGTGCCAGCAGCCCTTATGGCCCGAGGGGGACCCAGTACTTC. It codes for CASSPYGPRGTQYF.

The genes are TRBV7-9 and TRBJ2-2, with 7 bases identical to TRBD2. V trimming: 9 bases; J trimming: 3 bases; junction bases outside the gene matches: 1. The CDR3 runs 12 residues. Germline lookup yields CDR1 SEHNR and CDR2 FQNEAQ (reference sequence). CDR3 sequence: CARSGDTGELFF. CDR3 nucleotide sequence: TGTGCCAGGAGCGGGGACACCGGGGAGCTGTTTTTT.

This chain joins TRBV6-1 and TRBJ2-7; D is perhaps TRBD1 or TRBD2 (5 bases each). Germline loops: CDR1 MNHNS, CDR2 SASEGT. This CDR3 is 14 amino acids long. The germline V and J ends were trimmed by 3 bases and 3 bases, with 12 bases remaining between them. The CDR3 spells CASSDLLGDYEQYF. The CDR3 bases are TGTGCCAGCAGTGATTTATTGGGGGACTACGAGCAGTACTTC.

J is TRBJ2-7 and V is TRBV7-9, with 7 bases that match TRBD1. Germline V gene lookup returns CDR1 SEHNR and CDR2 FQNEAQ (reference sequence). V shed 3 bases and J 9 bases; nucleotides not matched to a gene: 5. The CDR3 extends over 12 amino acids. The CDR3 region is CASSFDRVVQYF. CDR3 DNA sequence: TGTGCCAGCAGCTTCGACAGGGTAGTGCAGTACTTC.

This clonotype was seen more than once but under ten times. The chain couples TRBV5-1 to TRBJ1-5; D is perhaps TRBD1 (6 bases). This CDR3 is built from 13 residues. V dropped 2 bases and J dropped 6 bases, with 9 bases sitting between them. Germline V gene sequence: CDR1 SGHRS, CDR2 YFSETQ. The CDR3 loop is CASSFRGSQPQHF. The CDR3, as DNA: TGCGCCAGCAGCTTTAGGGGGAGTCAGCCCCAGCATTTT. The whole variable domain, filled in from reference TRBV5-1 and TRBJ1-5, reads KAGVTQTPRYLIKTRGQQVTLSCSPISGHRSVSWYQQTPGQGLQFLFEYFSETQRNKGNFPGRFSGRQFSNSRSEMNVSTLELGDSALYLCASSFRGSQPQHFGDGTRLSIL.

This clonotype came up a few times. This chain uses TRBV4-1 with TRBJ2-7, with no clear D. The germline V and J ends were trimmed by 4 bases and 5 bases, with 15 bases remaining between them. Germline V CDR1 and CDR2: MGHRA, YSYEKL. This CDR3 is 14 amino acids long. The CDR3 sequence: CASSLRVGVHEQYF. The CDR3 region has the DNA TGCGCCAGCAGCCTCCGTGTTGGGGTCCACGAGCAGTACTTC.

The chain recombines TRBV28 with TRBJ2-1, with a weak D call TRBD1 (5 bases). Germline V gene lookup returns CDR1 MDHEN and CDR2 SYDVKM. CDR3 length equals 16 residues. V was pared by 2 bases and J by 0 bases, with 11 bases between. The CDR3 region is CASSLRGMGSYNEQFF. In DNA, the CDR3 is TGTGCCAGCAGTTTAAGGGGAATGGGCTCCTACAATGAGCAGTTCTTC.